This section outlines one T cell receptor beta chain sequence together with its context. No antigen is known for it. No base quality information exists; no much larger clone differs at one position. This sample was taken from a study (dated by TCRdb to about 2016). Receptor libraries were prepared by RT-PCR. This sample was sequenced with an Illumina MiSeq. TCRdb reprocessed the public reads (quality trimming at Q25 with fastp, clone calling with MiXCR) and kept in-frame beta chains. Every distinct CDR3 protein forms one entry, paired with its most common genes and DNA. The sample table shows about 680,000 distinct CDR3 sequences, and over 12% are seen once. The ten largest clones take up roughly 3.9% of the sample. From the germline V gene, CDR1 is MNHEY and CDR2 is SVGAGI. Compared with germline, V lacks 7 bases and J lacks 6 bases; bases without a gene match: 9. Inclusive of the bounding cysteine and phenylalanine, the CDR3 is 16 residues long. The kept DNA is CDR3 alone, 48 bases in frame from the first base.

The sample was memory CD4+ T cells from blood. This TCR came from a female donor in good health, serving as a healthy control. Recombination linked TRBV6-5 to TRBJ2-1, and TRBD2 matches 13 of the central bases. The nucleotide sequence is given as TGTGCCAGCATCCCGGGACTAGCGGGATCTTCCAATGAGCAGTTCTTC. It specifies CASIPGLAGSSNEQFF.